Listed below are T cell receptor beta chains from one sample, sequenced in a study of cytomegalovirus exposure and HLA in healthy donors. Clones were sequenced by immunoSEQ multiplex PCR, and TCRdb holds only the in-frame ones, with some missing. The table has 230,000 or so clones, about 93% seen once. The material sequenced was PBMCs. Receptors were obtained from a girl aged 2-15 years in good health and CMV-seronegative. CDR3s leave out the opening cysteine and the closing phenylalanine or tryptophan. The order of the fields is V gene, J gene, CDR3 protein.

v_call: TRBV6-1
j_call: TRBJ1-5
cdr3_aa: ASSEPGQGYQPQH

v_call: TRBV28
j_call: TRBJ1-3
cdr3_aa: ASSRRGGLGNTIY

v_call: TRBV15
j_call: TRBJ1-4
cdr3_aa: ATSRAATGWGSRSEKLF

v_call: TRBV6-5
j_call: TRBJ2-1
cdr3_aa: ASSTSGGAGEQF

v_call: TRBV19
j_call: TRBJ2-2
cdr3_aa: ASTRTSGRVNTGELF

v_call: TRBV7-8
j_call: TRBJ2-7
cdr3_aa: ASSLVPGTYEQY

v_call: TRBV28
j_call: TRBJ1-6
cdr3_aa: ASSTGHDNSPLH

v_call: TRBV9
j_call: TRBJ2-7
cdr3_aa: ASSVGSGQGNYEQY

v_call: TRBV11-2
j_call: TRBJ2-7
cdr3_aa: ASSTPLGGQGALSYEQY

v_call: TRBV29-1
j_call: TRBJ1-2
cdr3_aa: SVRGQTSHGYT

v_call: TRBV6-5
j_call: TRBJ1-2
cdr3_aa: ASSRGQGYGYT

v_call: TRBV2
j_call: TRBJ2-7
cdr3_aa: ASSELAGTSSYEQY

v_call: TRBV28
j_call: TRBJ2-2
cdr3_aa: ASRGDRQNTGELF

v_call: TRBV7-8
j_call: TRBJ2-7
cdr3_aa: ASSAGTSGGKQY

v_call: TRBV30
j_call: TRBJ1-1
cdr3_aa: AWSSKQNTEAF

v_call: TRBV5-4
j_call: TRBJ2-5
cdr3_aa: ASSLTGLGHQETQY

v_call: TRBV2
j_call: TRBJ2-5
cdr3_aa: ASSGSEETQY

v_call: TRBV7-9
j_call: TRBJ2-3
cdr3_aa: ASSAGDTQY

v_call: TRBV19
j_call: TRBJ1-4
cdr3_aa: ASSIGLGGEKLF

v_call: TRBV14
j_call: TRBJ2-5
cdr3_aa: ASSQWTGSSLETQY

v_call: TRBV6-1
j_call: TRBJ1-1
cdr3_aa: ASSETGVREAF

v_call: TRBV10-3
j_call: TRBJ1-1
cdr3_aa: AISETALNTEAF

v_call: TRBV25-1
j_call: TRBJ1-5
cdr3_aa: ASSGGTGGNQPQH

v_call: TRBV21-1
j_call: TRBJ2-1
cdr3_aa: ASSTTPQGSYNEQF

v_call: TRBV10-3
j_call: TRBJ1-1
cdr3_aa: AAGQGETEAF

v_call: TRBV14
j_call: TRBJ1-1
cdr3_aa: ASSPVGKMNTEAF

v_call: TRBV11-2
j_call: TRBJ1-3
cdr3_aa: ASSLGGGSGNTIY

v_call: TRBV19
j_call: TRBJ1-5
cdr3_aa: ASSKGDRDH

v_call: TRBV7-2
j_call: TRBJ1-1
cdr3_aa: ASIPRSTEAF

v_call: TRBV9
j_call: TRBJ2-5
cdr3_aa: ASSVGTDGETQY

v_call: TRBV15
j_call: TRBJ2-7
cdr3_aa: ATSWDSTYEQY

v_call: TRBV5-1
j_call: TRBJ1-5
cdr3_aa: ASSLTGEVSPQH